The source of this T cell receptor (beta chain) is a study of T cells in Graves' hyperthyroidism and ophthalmopathy. Trimming took off 4 bases at V and 0 bases at J, with 18 bases between the two ends. Germline CDR1 MNHNS, CDR2 SASEGT. The CDR3 totals 18 residues. Patients having uncontrolled infection, another autoimmune disease, pregnancy or lactation were not included. The TCR beta CDR3 regions underwent amplification using RNA transcripts as the source. First-round RT-PCR of the TCR CDR3 relied on the HTBI primer set. TCRdb re-analysed the multiplex PCR reads in MiXCR, keeping a single row per CDR3 protein. The sample includes fewer than 400,000 distinct CDR3 sequences, approximately 25% of them seen just once.

This clonotype originated in a man between 50 and 59 years old with Graves' hyperthyroidism. Sequenced sample: blood. The chain recombines TRBV6-1 with TRBJ1-4; a weak D match, TRBD1 (5 bases). This chain's CDR3 is CASSGGDAGSATNEKLFF. CDR3 nucleotide sequence: TGTGCCAGCAGTGGGGGGGACGCTGGATCCGCAACTAATGAAAAACTGTTTTTT.